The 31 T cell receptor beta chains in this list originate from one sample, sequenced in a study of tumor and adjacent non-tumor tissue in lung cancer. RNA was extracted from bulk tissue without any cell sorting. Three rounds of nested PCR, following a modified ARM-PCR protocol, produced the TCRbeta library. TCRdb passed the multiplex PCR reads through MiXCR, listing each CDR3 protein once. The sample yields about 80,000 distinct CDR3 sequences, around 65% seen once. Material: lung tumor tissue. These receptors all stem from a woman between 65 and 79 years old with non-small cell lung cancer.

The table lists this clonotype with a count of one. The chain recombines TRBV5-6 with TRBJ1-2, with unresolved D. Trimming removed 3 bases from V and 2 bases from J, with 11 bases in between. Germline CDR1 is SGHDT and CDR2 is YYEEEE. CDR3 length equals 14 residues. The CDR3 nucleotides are TGTGCCAGCAGCTCCATGACATGGAACTATGGCTACACCTTC. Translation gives CASSSMTWNYGYTF.

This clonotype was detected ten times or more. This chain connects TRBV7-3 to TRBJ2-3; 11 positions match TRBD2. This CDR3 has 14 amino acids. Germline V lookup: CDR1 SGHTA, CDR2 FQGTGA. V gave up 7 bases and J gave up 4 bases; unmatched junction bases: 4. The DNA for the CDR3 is TGTGCCAGCACATTAGCGGGAGGGGCAGATACGCAGTATTTT. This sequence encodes CASTLAGGADTQYF. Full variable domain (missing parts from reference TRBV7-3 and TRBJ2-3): GAGVSQTPSNKVTEKGKYVELRCDPISGHTALYWYRQSLGQGPEFLIYFQGTGAADDSGLPNDRFFAVRPEGSVSTLKIQRTERGDSAVYLCASTLAGGADTQYFGPGTRLTVL.

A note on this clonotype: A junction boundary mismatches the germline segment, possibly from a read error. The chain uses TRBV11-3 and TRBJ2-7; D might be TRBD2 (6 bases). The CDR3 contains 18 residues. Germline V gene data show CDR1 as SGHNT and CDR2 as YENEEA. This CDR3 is CASSLDTGMAGSPYEKHF. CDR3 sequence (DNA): TGTGCCAGCAGCTTAGACACGGGGATGGCGGGGTCTCCCTACGAGAAGCACTTC.

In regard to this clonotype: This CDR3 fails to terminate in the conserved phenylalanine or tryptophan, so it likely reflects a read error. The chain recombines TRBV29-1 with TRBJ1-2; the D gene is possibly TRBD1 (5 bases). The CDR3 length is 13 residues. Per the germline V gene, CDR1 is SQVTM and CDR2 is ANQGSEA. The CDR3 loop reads CSVRDHGNYCYTL. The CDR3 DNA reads TGCAGCGTCAGGGACCACGGGAACTATTGCTACACCCTC.

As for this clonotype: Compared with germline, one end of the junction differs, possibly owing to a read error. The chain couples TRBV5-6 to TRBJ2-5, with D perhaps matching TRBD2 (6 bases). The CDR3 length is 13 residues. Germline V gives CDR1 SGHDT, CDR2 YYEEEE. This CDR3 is CVGRPSAQETQYF. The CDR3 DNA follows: TGTGTCGGCCGCCCTAGCGCACAAGAGACCCAATACTTC. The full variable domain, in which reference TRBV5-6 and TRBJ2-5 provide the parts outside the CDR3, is DAGVTQSPTHLIKTRGQQVTLRCSPKSGHDTVSWYQQALGQGPQFIFQYYEEEERQRGNFPDRFSGHQFPNYSSELNVNALLLGDSALYLCVGRPSAQETQYFGPGTRLLVL.

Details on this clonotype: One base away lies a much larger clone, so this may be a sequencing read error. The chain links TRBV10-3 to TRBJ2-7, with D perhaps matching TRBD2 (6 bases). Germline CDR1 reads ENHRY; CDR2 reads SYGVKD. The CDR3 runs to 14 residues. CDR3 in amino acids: CAISGGTPPYEQNF. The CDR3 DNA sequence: TGTGCCATCAGTGGCGGGACCCCACCCTACGAGCAGAACTTC.

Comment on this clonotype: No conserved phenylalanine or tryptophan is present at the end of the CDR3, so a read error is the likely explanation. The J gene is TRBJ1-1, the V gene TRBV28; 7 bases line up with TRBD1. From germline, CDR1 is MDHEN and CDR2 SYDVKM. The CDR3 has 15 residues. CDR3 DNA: TGTGCCCGCAGTCAAACCGGGACAGAGAACACTGAAGCTTTCTAT. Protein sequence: CARSQTGTENTEAFY.

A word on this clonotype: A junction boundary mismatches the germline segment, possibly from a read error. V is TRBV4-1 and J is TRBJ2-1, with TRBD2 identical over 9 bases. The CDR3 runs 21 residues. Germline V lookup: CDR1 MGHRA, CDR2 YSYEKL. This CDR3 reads CASSQDRGSGRPLSSYNGQFF. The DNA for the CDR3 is TGCGCCAGCAGCCAAGATAGGGGTAGCGGGAGACCATTAAGCTCCTACAATGGGCAGTTCTTC.

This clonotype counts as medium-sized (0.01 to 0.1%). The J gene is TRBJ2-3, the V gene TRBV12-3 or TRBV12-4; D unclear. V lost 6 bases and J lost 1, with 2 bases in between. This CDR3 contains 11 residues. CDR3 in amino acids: CASRRTDTQYF. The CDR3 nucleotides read TGTGCCAGCAGGCGCACAGATACGCAGTATTTT.

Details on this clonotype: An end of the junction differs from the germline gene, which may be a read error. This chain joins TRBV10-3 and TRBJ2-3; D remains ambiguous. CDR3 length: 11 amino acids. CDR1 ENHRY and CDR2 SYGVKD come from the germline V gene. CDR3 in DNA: TGTGACATCAGTGTAGACGATACGCAGTATTTT. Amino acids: CDISVDDTQYF.

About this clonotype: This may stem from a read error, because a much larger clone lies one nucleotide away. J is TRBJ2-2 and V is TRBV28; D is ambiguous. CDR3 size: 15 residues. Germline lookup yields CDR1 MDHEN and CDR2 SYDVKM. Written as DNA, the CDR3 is TGTGCCAACAGTTTAGGGTATGCGAACACCGGGGAGCTGTTTTTT. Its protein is CANSLGYANTGELFF.

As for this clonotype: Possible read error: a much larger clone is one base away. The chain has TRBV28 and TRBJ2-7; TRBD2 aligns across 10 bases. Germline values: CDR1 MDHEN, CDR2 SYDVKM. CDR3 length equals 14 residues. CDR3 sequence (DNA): TGTGCCAGCAGTCCACAAGCGGGAGGGCCTGAGCAGCACTTC. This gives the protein CASSPQAGGPEQHF. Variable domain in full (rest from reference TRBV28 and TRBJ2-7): DVKVTQSSRYLVKRTGEKVFLECVQDMDHENMFWYRQDPGLGLRLIYFSYDVKMKEKGDIPEGYSVSREKKERFSLILESASTNQTSMYLCASSPQAGGPEQHFGPGTRLTVT.

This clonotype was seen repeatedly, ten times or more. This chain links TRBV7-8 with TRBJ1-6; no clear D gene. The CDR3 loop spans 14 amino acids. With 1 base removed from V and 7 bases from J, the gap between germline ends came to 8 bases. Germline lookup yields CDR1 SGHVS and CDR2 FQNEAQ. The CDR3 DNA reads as TGTGCCAGCAGCTTAGTAACATCCAATTCACCCCTCCACTTT. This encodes CASSLVTSNSPLHF. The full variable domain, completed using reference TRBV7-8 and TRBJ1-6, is GAGVSQSPRYKVAKRGQDVALRCDPISGHVSLFWYQQALGQGPEFLTYFQNEAQLDKSGLPSDRFFAERPEGSVSTLKIQRTQQEDSAVYLCASSLVTSNSPLHFGNGTRLTVT.

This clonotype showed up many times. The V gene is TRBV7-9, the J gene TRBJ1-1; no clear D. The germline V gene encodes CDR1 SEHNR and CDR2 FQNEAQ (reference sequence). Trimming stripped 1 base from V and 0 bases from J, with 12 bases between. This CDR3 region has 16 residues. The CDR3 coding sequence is TGTGCCAGCAGCTTAGATGGCGGGCATTTGAACACTGAAGCTTTCTTT. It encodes CASSLDGGHLNTEAFF.

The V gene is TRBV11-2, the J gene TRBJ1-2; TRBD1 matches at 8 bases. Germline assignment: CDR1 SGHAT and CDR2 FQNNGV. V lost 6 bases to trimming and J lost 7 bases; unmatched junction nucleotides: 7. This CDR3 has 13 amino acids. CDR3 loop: CASSPTGVSGYTF. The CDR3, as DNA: TGTGCCAGCAGTCCGACAGGGGTTTCTGGCTACACCTTC. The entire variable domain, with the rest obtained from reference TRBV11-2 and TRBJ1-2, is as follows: EAGVAQSPRYKIIEKRQSVAFWCNPISGHATLYWYQQILGQGPKLLIQFQNNGVVDDSQLPKDRFSAERLKGVDSTLKIQPAKLEDSAVYLCASSPTGVSGYTFGSGTRLTVV.

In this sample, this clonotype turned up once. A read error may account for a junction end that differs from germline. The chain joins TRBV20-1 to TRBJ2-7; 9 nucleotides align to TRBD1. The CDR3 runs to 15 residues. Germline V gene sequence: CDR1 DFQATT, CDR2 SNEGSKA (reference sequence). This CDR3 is CSARDMTGGAYELYF. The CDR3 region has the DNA TGCAGTGCTAGAGATATGACAGGGGGTGCCTACGAGCTGTACTTC.

CDR3 bases: TGTGCCAGCTCATCGAGGACAGGGGAGAACACTGAAGCTTTCTTT. It yields the protein CASSSRTGENTEAFF. This chain links TRBV18 with TRBJ1-1, with TRBD1 matching over 9 bases. CDR3 size: 15 residues. J lost 1 base, V lost 5 bases, and 5 bases had no gene match. CDR1 and CDR2 from the germline V gene are KGHSH and LQKENI.

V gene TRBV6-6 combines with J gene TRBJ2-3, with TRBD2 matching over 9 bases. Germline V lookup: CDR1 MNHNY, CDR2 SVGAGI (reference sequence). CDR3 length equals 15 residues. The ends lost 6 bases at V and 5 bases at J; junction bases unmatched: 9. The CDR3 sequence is CASRTPAGGLDTQYF. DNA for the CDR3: TGTGCCAGCAGAACACCAGCGGGAGGATTAGATACGCAGTATTTT.

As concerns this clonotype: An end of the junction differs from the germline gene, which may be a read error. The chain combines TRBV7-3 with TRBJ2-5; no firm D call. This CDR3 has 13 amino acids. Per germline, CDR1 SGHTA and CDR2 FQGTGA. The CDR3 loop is CDSSPVVQETQYF. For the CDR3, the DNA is TGTGACAGCAGCCCGGTCGTCCAAGAGACCCAGTACTTC.

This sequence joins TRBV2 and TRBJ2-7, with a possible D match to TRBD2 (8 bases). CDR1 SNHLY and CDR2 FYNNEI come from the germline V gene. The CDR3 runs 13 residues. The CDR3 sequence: CNSRGTSSYEQYF. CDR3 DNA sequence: TGTAACAGCAGGGGGACTAGTTCATACGAGCAGTACTTC.

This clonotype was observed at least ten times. The CDR3 nucleotides read TGCGCCAGCAGCTTGGATGCTCTAGCGGGAGCCAATGAGCAGTTCTTC. This codes for CASSLDALAGANEQFF. The chain couples TRBV5-1 to TRBJ2-1; 10 bases agree with TRBD2. The trim removed 0 bases at V and 6 bases at J, leaving 6 bases unmatched. Germline V gene data show CDR1 as SGHRS and CDR2 as YFSETQ. CDR3 length equals 16 residues.

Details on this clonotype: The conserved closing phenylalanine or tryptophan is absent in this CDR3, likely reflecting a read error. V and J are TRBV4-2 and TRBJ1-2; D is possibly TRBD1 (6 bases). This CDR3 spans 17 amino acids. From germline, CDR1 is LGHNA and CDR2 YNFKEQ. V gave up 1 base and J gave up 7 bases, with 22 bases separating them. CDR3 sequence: CASSQGIMGGRVSGYTL. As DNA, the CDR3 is TGTGCCAGCAGCCAAGGTATAATGGGGGGGCGAGTGAGTGGCTACACCCTC.

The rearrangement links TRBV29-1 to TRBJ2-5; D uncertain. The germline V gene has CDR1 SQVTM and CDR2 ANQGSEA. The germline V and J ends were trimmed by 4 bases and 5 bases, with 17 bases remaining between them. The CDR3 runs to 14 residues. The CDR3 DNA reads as TGCAGCGTTGGCCGGGCTTTAGGATGGGAGACCCAGTACTTC. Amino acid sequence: CSVGRALGWETQYF.

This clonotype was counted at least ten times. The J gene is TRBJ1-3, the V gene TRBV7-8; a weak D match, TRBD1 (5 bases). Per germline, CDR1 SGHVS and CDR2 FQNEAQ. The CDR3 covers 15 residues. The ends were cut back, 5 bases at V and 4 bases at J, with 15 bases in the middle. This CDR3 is CASSPFVGAGNTIYF. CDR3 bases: TGTGCCAGCAGCCCCTTTGTCGGGGCGGGAAACACCATATATTTT.

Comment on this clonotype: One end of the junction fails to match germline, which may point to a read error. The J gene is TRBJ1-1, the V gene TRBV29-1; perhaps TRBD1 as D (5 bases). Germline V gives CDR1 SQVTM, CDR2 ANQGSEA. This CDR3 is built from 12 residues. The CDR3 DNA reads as TGTAGCGTTGGGCCTAATGGGGGTGAATCTTTCTTT. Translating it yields CSVGPNGGESFF.

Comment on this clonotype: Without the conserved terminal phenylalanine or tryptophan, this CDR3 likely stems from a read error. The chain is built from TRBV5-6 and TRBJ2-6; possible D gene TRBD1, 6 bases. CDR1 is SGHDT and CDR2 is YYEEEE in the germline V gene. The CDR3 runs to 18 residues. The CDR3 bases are TGTGCCAGCAGCCCCCAGACAGGAACTGGCTCTGAGGCCAACGTCCTGACTGTC. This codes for CASSPQTGTGSEANVLTV.

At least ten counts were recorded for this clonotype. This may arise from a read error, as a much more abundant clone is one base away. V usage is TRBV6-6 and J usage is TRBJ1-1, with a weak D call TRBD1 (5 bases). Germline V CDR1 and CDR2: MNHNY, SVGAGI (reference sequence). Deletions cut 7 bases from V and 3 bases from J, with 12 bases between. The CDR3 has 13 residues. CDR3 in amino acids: CASKVEGDTEAFF. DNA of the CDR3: TGTGCCAGCAAGGTCGAAGGGGACACTGAAGCTTTCTTT.

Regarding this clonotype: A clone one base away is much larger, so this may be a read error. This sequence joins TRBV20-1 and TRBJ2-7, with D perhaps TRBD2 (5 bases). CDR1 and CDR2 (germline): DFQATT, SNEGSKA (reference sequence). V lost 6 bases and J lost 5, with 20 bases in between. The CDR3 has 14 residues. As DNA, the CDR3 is TGCAGTGCCACCAAAACTAGGTCTCTCGACGAGCAGTACTTC. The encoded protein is CSATKTRSLDEQYF.

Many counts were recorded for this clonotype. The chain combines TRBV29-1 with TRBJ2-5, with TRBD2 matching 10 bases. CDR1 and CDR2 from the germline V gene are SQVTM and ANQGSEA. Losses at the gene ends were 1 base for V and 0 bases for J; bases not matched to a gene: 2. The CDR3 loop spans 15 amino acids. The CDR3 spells CSVEGTSGDQETQYF. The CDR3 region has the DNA TGCAGCGTTGAAGGGACTAGCGGAGACCAAGAGACCCAGTACTTC.

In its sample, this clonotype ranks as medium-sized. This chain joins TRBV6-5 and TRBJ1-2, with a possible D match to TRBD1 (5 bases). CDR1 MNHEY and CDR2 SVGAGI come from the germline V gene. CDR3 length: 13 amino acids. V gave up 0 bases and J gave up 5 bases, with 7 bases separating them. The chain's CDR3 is CASSYSRQYGYTF. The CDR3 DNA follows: TGTGCCAGCAGTTACTCGAGACAGTATGGCTACACCTTC.

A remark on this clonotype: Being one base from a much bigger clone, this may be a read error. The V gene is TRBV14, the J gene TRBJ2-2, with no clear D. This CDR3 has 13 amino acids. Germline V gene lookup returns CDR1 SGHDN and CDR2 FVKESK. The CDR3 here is CASSPRNTWELFF. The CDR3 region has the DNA TGTGCCAGCAGCCCCAGGAACACCTGGGAGCTGTTTTTT. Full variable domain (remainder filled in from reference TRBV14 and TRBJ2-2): EAGVTQFPSHSVIEKGQTVTLRCDPISGHDNLYWYRRVMGKEIKFLLHFVKESKQDESGMPNNRFLAERTGGTYSTLKVQPAELEDSGVYFCASSPRNTWELFFGEGSRLTVL.